The 23 T cell receptor beta chains below come from one sample, sequenced in a study of shared clonotypes between healthy human individuals. Sequencing was performed with immunoSEQ multiplex PCR; in TCRdb, only in-frame clones are kept and a portion is missing. In the table there are roughly 2,500,000 clones, approximately 93% of which are singletons. Sequences were obtained from naive CD4+ T cells from PBMCs. The subset was: CD45RA+ positively selected. The receptors were sampled from a man between 18 and 35 years old in good health. Some clones in this sample may be carry-over from other donors' samples.

Turning to this clone: Other DNA sequences from this sample encode an identical CDR3 as well. The V call is TRBV7-2, the J call TRBJ2-7; D perhaps matches TRBD1 (5 bases). The length of the CDR3 is 14 residues. Germline V gene lookup returns CDR1 SGHTA and CDR2 FQGNSA. V shed 1 base and J shed 0 bases, with 7 bases lying between them. CDR3 sequence: CASSLVRGSYEQYF. CDR3 sequence (DNA): TGTGCCAGCAGCTTAGTAAGGGGCTCCTACGAGCAGTACTTC.

The chain recombines TRBV28 with TRBJ2-7; 7 bases agree with TRBD1. V was clipped by 5 bases and J by 5 bases; unmatched bases: 15. CDR1 is MDHEN and CDR2 is SYDVKM in the germline V gene. CDR3 size: 16 residues. The CDR3 DNA reads as TGTGCCAGCAGTCCTAACCTCGGGACAGAGTTTAACGAGCAGTACTTC. It encodes CASSPNLGTEFNEQYF. The full variable domain, with the rest looked up from reference TRBV28 and TRBJ2-7, is DVKVTQSSRYLVKRTGEKVFLECVQDMDHENMFWYRQDPGLGLRLIYFSYDVKMKEKGDIPEGYSVSREKKERFSLILESASTNQTSMYLCASSPNLGTEFNEQYFGPGTRLTVT.

V and J are TRBV19 and TRBJ2-5; weak D call: TRBD2 (6 bases). The germline gives CDR1 LNHDA, CDR2 SQIVND (reference sequence). V was cut by 4 bases and J by 5 bases, with 17 bases left in between. The CDR3 totals 15 residues. In DNA, the CDR3 is TGTGCCAGTAGTACCGGGAGTAGTACGGGCGAGACCCAGTACTTC. Translating gives CASSTGSSTGETQYF. Using reference TRBV19 and TRBJ2-5 for the parts outside the CDR3, the full variable domain is DGGITQSPKYLFRKEGQNVTLSCEQNLNHDAMYWYRQDPGQGLRLIYYSQIVNDFQKGDIAEGYSVSREKKESFPLTVTSAQKNPTAFYLCASSTGSSTGETQYFGPGTRLLVL.

The chain employs TRBV11-3 and TRBJ2-1, with a tentative D call TRBD2 (5 bases). Germline V gene lookup returns CDR1 SGHNT and CDR2 YENEEA. V was clipped by 5 bases and J by 9 bases, with 14 bases between them. This CDR3 spans 13 amino acids. DNA of the CDR3: TGTGCCAGCAGCCGGAGGTCCCCCACTGAGCAGTTCTTC. It specifies CASSRRSPTEQFF.

The gene calls are TRBV12-5 and TRBJ2-5, with D perhaps matching TRBD2 (5 bases). The V gene lost 4 bases and the J gene lost 4 bases, with 19 bases spanning the gap. Germline CDR1 and CDR2: LGHNT and FRNRAP. The CDR3 consists of 16 residues. The CDR3 sequence: CASGSLVGGSLETQYF. The CDR3 DNA reads TGTGCTAGTGGTTCCCTCGTGGGCGGGTCTTTAGAGACCCAGTACTTC. Using reference TRBV12-5 and TRBJ2-5 for the parts outside the CDR3, the full variable domain is DARVTQTPRHKVTEMGQEVTMRCQPILGHNTVFWYRQTMMQGLELLAYFRNRAPLDDSGMPKDRFSAEMPDATLATLKIQPSEPRDSAVYFCASGSLVGGSLETQYFGPGTRLLVL.

The chain couples TRBV5-1 to TRBJ1-2; D is ambiguous. Germline CDR1 is SGHRS and CDR2 is YFSETQ. This CDR3 contains 14 residues. Trimming removed 4 bases at V and 2 bases at J, with 12 bases between. The CDR3 nucleotides read TGCGCCAGCAGCCGTGGAAGGGTCAACTATGGCTACACCTTC. Encoded protein: CASSRGRVNYGYTF.

This clone has a single count. Mismatch with germline at one junction end may stem from a read error. This chain uses TRBV6-4 with TRBJ2-2; D may be TRBD2 (5 bases). Germline CDR1 reads MRHNA; CDR2 reads SNTAGT. This CDR3 has 14 residues. CDR3 in DNA: TGTGCCAGCAGAGACTACTCGAACACCGGGGAGCTGTTTTTT. Protein product: CASRDYSNTGELFF.

The chain has TRBV19 and TRBJ2-5; D unresolved. The CDR3 consists of 16 residues. The V gene lost 3 bases and the J gene lost 0 bases, with 14 bases spanning the gap. Per germline, CDR1 LNHDA and CDR2 SQIVND (reference sequence). The CDR3 spells CASSIRAKTYQETQYF. The CDR3 DNA is TGTGCCAGTAGTATCAGAGCAAAAACCTACCAAGAGACCCAGTACTTC. Using reference TRBV19 and TRBJ2-5 for the parts outside the CDR3, the full variable domain is DGGITQSPKYLFRKEGQNVTLSCEQNLNHDAMYWYRQDPGQGLRLIYYSQIVNDFQKGDIAEGYSVSREKKESFPLTVTSAQKNPTAFYLCASSIRAKTYQETQYFGPGTRLLVL.

The CDR3 spells CASSRLGSYEQYF. The CDR3 DNA reads TGTGCCAGCAGTCGACTGGGATCCTACGAGCAGTACTTC. The chain carries TRBV5-6 and TRBJ2-7; no reliable D call. The CDR3 is made up of 13 amino acids. Trimming pared 5 bases from V and 1 base from J, leaving 10 bases between. The germline CDR1 and CDR2 sequences are SGHDT and YYEEEE.

The gene calls are TRBV7-2 and TRBJ2-7, with a weak D call TRBD2 (6 bases). This CDR3 contains 13 residues. V lost 4 bases to trimming and J lost 3 bases, with 10 bases between them. CDR1 SGHTA and CDR2 FQGNSA come from the germline V gene. As DNA, the CDR3 is TGTGCCAGCAGCTCCATCGGGAGCTACGAGCAGTACTTC. Translation: CASSSIGSYEQYF. The whole variable domain, filled in from reference TRBV7-2 and TRBJ2-7, reads GAGVSQSPSNKVTEKGKDVELRCDPISGHTALYWYRQSLGQGLEFLIYFQGNSAPDKSGLPSDRFSAERTGGSVSTLTIQRTQQEDSAVYLCASSSIGSYEQYFGPGTRLTVT.

The chain recombines TRBV29-1 with TRBJ2-1; D is unresolved. Germline CDR1 and CDR2: SQVTM and ANQGSEA. This CDR3 comprises 12 residues. V gave up 5 bases and J gave up 3 bases, with 8 bases separating them. DNA for the CDR3: TGCAGCGTTACAACAGACTACAATGAGCAGTTCTTC. It encodes CSVTTDYNEQFF.

V and J are TRBV2 and TRBJ2-5; D uncertain. CDR3 length: 12 amino acids. V gave up 1 base and J gave up 7 bases, with 7 bases separating them. CDR1 and CDR2 (germline): SNHLY, FYNNEI. CDR3 bases: TGTGCCAGCAGTGAAGTTGTCGGGACCCAGTACTTC. Encoded protein: CASSEVVGTQYF. The entire variable domain, with the rest obtained from reference TRBV2 and TRBJ2-5, is as follows: EPEVTQTPSHQVTQMGQEVILRCVPISNHLYFYWYRQILGQKVEFLVSFYNNEISEKSEIFDDQFSVERPDGSNFTLKIRSTKLEDSAMYFCASSEVVGTQYFGPGTRLLVL.

This chain links TRBV5-1 with TRBJ1-4; weak D call: TRBD1 (5 bases). Per the germline V gene, CDR1 is SGHRS and CDR2 is YFSETQ. Trimming cost V 4 bases and J 0 bases, with 13 bases left between them. The CDR3 spans 16 residues. The CDR3, as DNA: TGCGCCAGCAGCAATACAGGCCCCGCAACTAATGAAAAACTGTTTTTT. Its translation: CASSNTGPATNEKLFF.

The rearrangement links TRBV20-1 to TRBJ2-3; unclear D gene. With 6 bases removed from V and 5 bases from J, the gap between germline ends came to 9 bases. This CDR3 is 11 amino acids long. Germline V gene data show CDR1 as DFQATT and CDR2 as SNEGSKA (reference sequence). DNA of the CDR3: TGCAGTGCGCCCTGGCAAGATACGCAGTATTTT. Its translation: CSAPWQDTQYF.

This clone showed up just once. The J gene is TRBJ1-6, the V gene TRBV2; D ambiguous. The CDR3 loop spans 14 amino acids. Trimming shortened V by 2 bases and J by 9 bases, and 11 bases separated the two germline ends. Looked up from germline, CDR1 is SNHLY and CDR2 is FYNNEI. CDR3 bases: TGTGCCAGCAGTGAACAGGTTCTAGCTTCACCCCTCCACTTT. Encoded protein: CASSEQVLASPLHF.

The chain has TRBV7-3 and TRBJ2-1; TRBD1 aligns across 9 bases. The CDR3 has 14 residues. Germline lookup yields CDR1 SGHTA and CDR2 FQGTGA. V shed 5 bases, J shed 6 bases, and the junction held 5 bases outside the gene matches. CDR3 nucleotide sequence: TGTGCCAGCAGCCCCGGGACAGGGATCAATGAGCAGTTCTTC. Translating it yields CASSPGTGINEQFF.

CDR3 coding DNA: TGTGCTAGTGGTTTGGTAGGAACAGGGGCGGTCACAGATACGCAGTATTTT. Translation gives CASGLVGTGAVTDTQYF. The chain recombines TRBV12-5 with TRBJ2-3; 7 positions agree with TRBD1. Germline V gene sequence: CDR1 LGHNT, CDR2 FRNRAP. The J segment lost 2 bases and the V segment lost 0 bases, leaving 8 bases of the junction unmatched. The length of the CDR3 is 17 residues.

As concerns this clone: At the DNA level, this CDR3 is encoded by other sequences in the same sample as well. The chain is built from TRBV9 and TRBJ2-4; unclear D gene. The germline V and J ends were trimmed by 0 bases and 3 bases, with 7 bases remaining between them. CDR1 SGDLS and CDR2 YYNGEE come from the germline V gene. The CDR3 has 14 amino acids. The CDR3 loop is CASSVDPGKNIQYF. The CDR3 DNA sequence: TGTGCCAGCAGCGTAGACCCTGGCAAAAACATTCAGTACTTC.

This rearrangement joins TRBV5-5 to TRBJ2-7, with D tentatively TRBD2 (6 bases). Germline lookup yields CDR1 SGHKS and CDR2 YYEKEE (reference sequence). V was cut by 2 bases and J by 0 bases, with 9 bases left in between. The CDR3 consists of 14 residues. The CDR3 DNA reads as TGTGCCAGCAGCTTTCCCGGGAGCTCCTACGAGCAGTACTTC. Protein product: CASSFPGSSYEQYF. Variable domain in full (rest from reference TRBV5-5 and TRBJ2-7): DAGVTQSPTHLIKTRGQQVTLRCSPISGHKSVSWYQQVLGQGPQFIFQYYEKEERGRGNFPDRFSARQFPNYSSELNVNALLLGDSALYLCASSFPGSSYEQYFGPGTRLTVT.

The chain is built from TRBV27 and TRBJ1-3; possibly TRBD1 for D (5 bases). Germline V lookup: CDR1 MNHEY, CDR2 SMNVEV (reference sequence). V was cut by 6 bases and J by 1 base, with 13 bases left in between. The CDR3 sequence is 15 residues long. Here the CDR3 reads CASRTARGSGNTIYF. CDR3 DNA sequence: TGTGCCAGCAGAACGGCCCGGGGGTCTGGAAACACCATATATTTT.

This chain links TRBV19 with TRBJ1-1, with unresolved D. The length of the CDR3 is 14 residues. V gave up 3 bases and J gave up 4 bases, with 12 bases separating them. The germline gives CDR1 LNHDA, CDR2 SQIVND (reference sequence). CDR3: CASSINHKATEAFF. The CDR3 DNA reads TGTGCCAGTAGTATTAACCACAAGGCCACTGAAGCTTTCTTT. Using reference TRBV19 and TRBJ1-1 for the parts outside the CDR3, the full variable domain is DGGITQSPKYLFRKEGQNVTLSCEQNLNHDAMYWYRQDPGQGLRLIYYSQIVNDFQKGDIAEGYSVSREKKESFPLTVTSAQKNPTAFYLCASSINHKATEAFFGQGTRLTVV.

The chain combines TRBV18 with TRBJ2-3, with a tentative D call TRBD2 (6 bases). The V gene's germline CDR1 is KGHSH and CDR2 LQKENI. The CDR3 extends over 15 amino acids. V lost 3 bases to trimming and J lost 0 bases, with 10 bases between them. In nucleotides, the CDR3 is TGTGCCAGCTCACCCCGGACTACTAGCACAGATACGCAGTATTTT. This gives the protein CASSPRTTSTDTQYF.

This chain connects TRBV2 to TRBJ1-1; D possibly corresponds to TRBD1 (6 bases). Trimming removed 6 bases at V and 7 bases at J, with 12 bases between. Germline values: CDR1 SNHLY, CDR2 FYNNEI. The CDR3 covers 12 residues. DNA for the CDR3: TGTGCCAGCAGGGGGGGGCAGGGTGAAGCTTTCTTT. Amino acids: CASRGGQGEAFF.